This T cell receptor beta chain was sequenced in a study of shared clonotypes between healthy human individuals. Study-level points and caveats: Sharing across four donors was highest in naive CD4 (around 5%) and lowest in memory CD8 (roughly 0.4%). Enrolling few donors narrowed the genetic and exposure-history diversity that was represented.

Naive CD8 cells, CD45RO-negative and positively selected for CCR7, excluded terminally differentiated effector memory CD45RA+ cells. The CDR3 is 17 residues long. The V gene end was trimmed by 4 bases and the J gene end by 0 bases; junction bases not matched to a gene: 11. Germline V gives CDR1 SEHNR, CDR2 FQNEAQ (reference sequence). The protocol was immunoSEQ multiplex PCR, while the TCRdb copy is restricted to in-frame clones and leaves out a portion. The data hold about 2.1 million clones, with 93% observed a single time. As to this clone: Its antigen is not identified.

The receptor's source is a man younger than 35 in good health. Some clones in this sample may be carry-over from other donors' samples. The genes are TRBV7-9 and TRBJ2-7; 8 bases map to TRBD2. The specimen was naive CD8+ T cells from PBMCs. CDR3 nucleotides: TGTGCCAGCAGCTCCCCCTCACTAGCGGAAGACTCCTACGAGCAGTACTTC. It codes for CASSSPSLAEDSYEQYF. Full variable domain (outside the CDR3, taken from reference TRBV7-9 and TRBJ2-7): DTGVSQNPRHKITKRGQNVTFRCDPISEHNRLYWYRQTLGQGPEFLTYFQNEAQLEKSRLLSDRFSAERPKGSFSTLEIQRTEQGDSAMYLCASSSPSLAEDSYEQYFGPGTRLTVT.